What follows are 14 T cell receptor beta chains derived from one specimen sequenced in a study of T cells in tumors after PD-1 blockade (dated by TCRdb to between 2019 and 2020). The library came from the immunoSEQ multiplex PCR assay. TCRdb limited this immuneACCESS table to in-frame rearrangements with V and J called. A share of clones is missing; checked studies link under half to unresolved V genes, and the rest is unexplained. Across this sample there are around 34,000 clones, with approximately 70% seen only once. The ten largest clones add up to roughly 37% of the sample. This specimen's time point label, per the study, means: after anti-PD-1 therapy. Sequenced here: PBMCs, sampled after anti-PD-1 treatment. Receptors originate from a human donor with basal cell carcinoma.

The chain's CDR3 is CASSQTGGSRSEQYF. In nucleotides, the CDR3 is TGTGCCAGCAGCCAAACAGGGGGCTCCAGGAGCGAGCAGTACTTC. The rearrangement links TRBV7-9 to TRBJ2-7; 9 nucleotides agree with TRBD1. Germline V gene sequence: CDR1 SEHNR, CDR2 FQNEAQ (reference sequence). This CDR3 spans 15 amino acids. J was trimmed by 6 bases and V by 5 bases; bases with no gene match: 11.

The V call is TRBV9, the J call TRBJ2-1; possible D gene TRBD1, 5 bases. The CDR3 consists of 15 residues. Trimming stripped 4 bases from V and 0 bases from J, with 11 bases between. Germline assignment: CDR1 SGDLS and CDR2 YYNGEE. The CDR3 nucleotides are TGTGCCAGCAGCCCTGTGGGGCGCTCCTACAATGAGCAGTTCTTC. Translating it yields CASSPVGRSYNEQFF.

The V call is TRBV27, the J call TRBJ2-1; D is perhaps TRBD1 or TRBD2 (5 bases each). The CDR3 length is 14 residues. Germline-derived CDR1 and CDR2 are MNHEY and SMNVEV (reference sequence). The germline V and J ends were trimmed by 5 bases and 11 bases, with 19 bases remaining between them. In DNA, the CDR3 is TGTGCCAGCAGTCTCCACCGGGGCGCAACCCAGCAGTTCTTC. Protein product: CASSLHRGATQQFF.

The J gene is TRBJ2-7, the V gene TRBV19, with D maybe TRBD2 (5 bases). In germline, CDR1 is LNHDA, CDR2 SQIVND (reference sequence). V was trimmed by 7 bases and J by 0 bases, leaving 16 bases between them. This CDR3 spans 15 amino acids. The CDR3 nucleotides are TGTGCCAGTAAGATGCGGACGGGGAGCTCCTACGAGCAGTACTTC. Amino acids: CASKMRTGSSYEQYF.

This chain connects TRBV7-2 to TRBJ2-1; 13 positions match TRBD2. The germline gives CDR1 SGHTA, CDR2 FQGNSA. The J segment lost 5 bases and the V segment lost 5 bases, leaving 6 bases of the junction unmatched. This CDR3 region has 16 residues. CDR3 residues: CASSLLGTSGDNEQFF. CDR3 bases: TGTGCCAGCAGCCTGCTAGGGACTAGCGGGGACAATGAGCAGTTCTTC.

This chain links TRBV2 with TRBJ2-5; 7 bases align to TRBD1. CDR1 and CDR2 from the germline V gene are SNHLY and FYNNEI. This CDR3 comprises 14 residues. Trimming at V came to 2 bases and at J to 5 bases, leaving 5 bases not matched to a gene. The CDR3 nucleotides are TGTGCCAGCAGTGAAATACAGGGGTGGGAGACCCAGTACTTC. This gives the protein CASSEIQGWETQYF. Complete variable domain (other parts from reference TRBV2 and TRBJ2-5): EPEVTQTPSHQVTQMGQEVILRCVPISNHLYFYWYRQILGQKVEFLVSFYNNEISEKSEIFDDQFSVERPDGSNFTLKIRSTKLEDSAMYFCASSEIQGWETQYFGPGTRLLVL.

The rearrangement links TRBV7-9 to TRBJ1-5; D remains ambiguous. V was clipped by 2 bases and J by 11 bases, with 13 bases between them. The germline gives CDR1 SEHNR, CDR2 FQNEAQ (reference sequence). This CDR3 comprises 13 residues. CDR3 loop: CASSLLADQAQHF. DNA for the CDR3: TGTGCCAGCAGCTTATTGGCGGACCAGGCCCAGCATTTT.

The rearrangement links TRBV6-5 to TRBJ1-2; 7 nucleotides match TRBD1. J lost 4 bases, V lost 5 bases, and 10 bases had no gene match. Germline-derived CDR1 and CDR2 are MNHEY and SVGAGI. This CDR3 has 15 residues. The CDR3 region has the DNA TGTGCCAGCAGTCCAGGGGGGGACAGACCCTATGGCTACACCTTC. Amino acid sequence: CASSPGGDRPYGYTF.

CDR3 loop: CASSLAGSVGQETQYF. CDR3 DNA: TGTGCCAGCAGCTTAGCAGGTAGCGTTGGCCAAGAGACCCAGTACTTC. V is TRBV7-2 and J is TRBJ2-5, with D maybe TRBD2 (5 bases). V shed 0 bases and J shed 1 base, with 12 bases lying between them. The germline CDR1 and CDR2 sequences are SGHTA and FQGNSA. The CDR3 contains 16 residues.

V usage is TRBV2 and J usage is TRBJ2-3, with D perhaps matching TRBD2 (6 bases). V was pared by 4 bases and J by 5 bases, with 13 bases between. The germline gives CDR1 SNHLY, CDR2 FYNNEI. The CDR3 covers 14 residues. CDR3 loop: CASSVLAGRDTQYF. The CDR3 coding sequence is TGTGCCAGCAGTGTCCTGGCGGGGCGAGATACGCAGTATTTT.

Ten or more counts support this clone. The chain carries TRBV6-5 and TRBJ2-5; D is ambiguous. Germline-derived CDR1 and CDR2 are MNHEY and SVGAGI. The V end was cut by 5 bases, the J end by 5 bases, with 18 bases between. This CDR3 has 15 amino acids. Here the CDR3 DNA reads TGTGCCAGCAGTCTCACATGGTTGCGGACCGAGACCCAGTACTTC. Its protein is CASSLTWLRTETQYF.

This clone was counted between two and nine times. The V and J genes are TRBV27 and TRBJ1-1; D might be TRBD1 (5 bases). The ends were cut back, 11 bases at V and 1 base at J, with 17 bases in the middle. This CDR3 contains 14 residues. Germline V gene data show CDR1 as MNHEY and CDR2 as SMNVEV (reference sequence). CDR3 sequence (DNA): TGTGCCTCCCGCGGGTGGGGGGGGAACACTGAAGCTTTCTTT. Protein sequence: CASRGWGGNTEAFF.

V usage is TRBV24-1 and J usage is TRBJ2-3; D is possibly TRBD1 or TRBD2 (6 bases each). Per germline, CDR1 KGHDR and CDR2 SFDVKD. The CDR3 runs 14 residues. V shed 4 bases and J shed 8 bases, with 15 bases lying between them. The CDR3 DNA follows: TGTGCCACCAGTGAACCTAGGGGGGCTGCTACGCAGTATTTT. Its translation is CATSEPRGAATQYF.

J is TRBJ2-3 and V is TRBV12-5; TRBD2 matches 8 bases. Germline CDR1 reads LGHNT; CDR2 reads FRNRAP. V trimming: 3 bases; J trimming: 0 bases; junction bases outside the gene matches: 5. This CDR3 has 16 residues. The CDR3 sequence is CASGLGTRPSTDTQYF. Written as DNA, the CDR3 is TGTGCTAGTGGTTTAGGGACTAGGCCTAGCACAGATACGCAGTATTTT.